This T cell receptor (beta chain) was recorded in a study of Tregs in tolerant kidney transplant recipients. Findings of the study overall: For some patients, primers changed over time, blocking nucleotide-level comparison. Findings come from small patient numbers and require larger validation. Activated donor B cell expansion appeared to reveal the most relevant donor-specific TCRbeta repertoire.

V lost 6 bases and J lost 5; bases outside the gene matches: 10. The CDR3 length is 15 residues. In germline, CDR1 is MNHNS, CDR2 SASEGT. Unstimulated Tregs (CD4+CD25+CD127-) and CD4+CD25- non-Tregs were sorted from PBMCs. Some clones are missing from TCRdb's copy, which holds only in-frame ones; the method was immunoSEQ multiplex PCR. The repertoire consists of some 74,000 clones, with approximately 90% occurring once and the leading ten covering 0.34%. This clone was seen a few times. The antigen is unknown. Sample: Tregs from blood, taken before the transplant. The V call is TRBV6-1, the J call TRBJ2-7, with 10 bases aligning to TRBD1. This sequence was found in a human donor who received a combined kidney and bone marrow transplant. CDR3 coding DNA: TGTGCCAGCAGGACCCCGGGACAGGGGAAGAACGAGCAGTACTTC. Its translation is CASRTPGQGKNEQYF.